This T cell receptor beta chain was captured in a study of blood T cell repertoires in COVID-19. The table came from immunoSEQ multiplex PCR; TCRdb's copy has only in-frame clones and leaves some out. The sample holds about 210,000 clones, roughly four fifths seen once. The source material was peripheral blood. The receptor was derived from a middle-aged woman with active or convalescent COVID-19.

The CDR3 here is CASSHDPGARYGFF. The CDR3 DNA is TGCGCCAGCAGCCACGACCCAGGGGCGAGGTATGGTTTCTTT. The chain uses TRBV4-1 and TRBJ1-1; D perhaps matches TRBD1 (6 bases). The CDR3 runs to 14 residues. Germline V gene sequence: CDR1 MGHRA, CDR2 YSYEKL. V lost 3 bases and J lost 13, with 21 bases in between.